This entry lists 13 T cell receptor beta chains sequenced from one sample in a study of CD8+ T cells in alopecia areata. The sequencing template was cDNA reverse transcribed from extracted RNA. Data came from immunoSEQ multiplex PCR; TCRdb stores just in-frame clones and leaves some out. This repertoire shows 200,000 to 250,000 clones, approximately 61% found once; its top ten account for approximately 1.2%. This specimen consisted of CD4+ T cells sorted from blood, obtained at week 0. The receptors were sampled from a human donor with alopecia areata.

This rearrangement joins TRBV6-6 to TRBJ2-2; 8 nucleotides agree with TRBD1. The trim removed 5 bases at V and 5 bases at J, leaving 7 bases unmatched. CDR1 is MNHNY and CDR2 is SVGAGI in the germline V gene (reference sequence). There are 15 residues in the CDR3. The CDR3 sequence is CASSRQGWWTGELFF. The CDR3 DNA follows: TGTGCCAGCAGTAGACAGGGGTGGTGGACCGGGGAGCTGTTTTTT.

The V call is TRBV2, the J call TRBJ2-3; unclear D gene. This CDR3 is built from 13 residues. V was pared by 5 bases and J by 5 bases, with 11 bases between. CDR1 is SNHLY, CDR2 FYNNEI, per germline. The CDR3 coding sequence is TGTGCCAGCAGTCTCTATGACCGAGATACGCAGTATTTT. This codes for CASSLYDRDTQYF.

The chain employs TRBV30 and TRBJ2-6, with D uncertain. Per the germline V gene, CDR1 is GTSNPN and CDR2 is SVGIG (reference sequence). Trimming stripped 5 bases from V and 6 bases from J, with 11 bases between. The length of the CDR3 is 13 residues. This chain's CDR3 is CAWERSLANVLTF. For the CDR3, the DNA is TGTGCCTGGGAGAGATCTCTGGCCAACGTCCTGACTTTC.

V and J are TRBV5-4 and TRBJ2-3, with D perhaps matching TRBD2 (5 bases). V gave up 3 bases and J gave up 0 bases, with 8 bases separating them. The CDR3 is 14 amino acids. In germline, CDR1 is SGHNT, CDR2 YYREEE (reference sequence). The CDR3 spells CASSSSGSTDTQYF. CDR3 coding DNA: TGTGCCAGCAGCTCCAGCGGAAGCACAGATACGCAGTATTTT.

V usage is TRBV2 and J usage is TRBJ2-5, with TRBD2 as a possible D gene (6 bases). V lost 6 bases and J lost 1, with 18 bases in between. CDR3 length: 16 amino acids. Germline lookup yields CDR1 SNHLY and CDR2 FYNNEI. The CDR3 DNA reads as TGTGCCAGCAGGGGCCCCGGTCGGGGGTCCCAAGAGACCCAGTACTTC. It translates to CASRGPGRGSQETQYF.

With regard to this clone: Other DNA sequences from this sample encode an identical CDR3 as well. This chain uses TRBV30 with TRBJ1-4, with TRBD1 as a possible D gene (5 bases). Trimming cost V 3 bases and J 5 bases, with 10 bases left between them. The CDR3 sequence is 13 residues long. Germline CDR1 is GTSNPN and CDR2 is SVGIG (reference sequence). The CDR3, as DNA: TGTGCCTGGAGCCGACAGCAGAATGAAAAACTGTTTTTT. Protein product: CAWSRQQNEKLFF.

This rearrangement joins TRBV30 to TRBJ2-1, with D possibly being TRBD2 (6 bases). CDR1 is GTSNPN, CDR2 SVGIG, per germline (reference sequence). This CDR3 region has 16 residues. Trimming shortened V by 3 bases and J by 4 bases, and 19 bases separated the two germline ends. In DNA, the CDR3 is TGTGCCTGGAGCGATTTACGAGCGGGCTCTTACAATGAGCAGTTCTTC. This sequence encodes CAWSDLRAGSYNEQFF.

The gene calls are TRBV5-4 and TRBJ1-2; D is unclear. This CDR3 is 13 amino acids long. The V end was cut by 1 base, the J end by 6 bases, with 10 bases between. CDR1 and CDR2 (germline): SGHNT, YYREEE (reference sequence). CDR3 DNA: TGTGCCAGCAGCTTGCCTGGAGTTGATGGCTACACCTTC. Translating gives CASSLPGVDGYTF.

The CDR3 region is CASSQGSRNTIYF. The CDR3, as DNA: TGTGCCAGCAGCCAGGGAAGTAGAAACACCATATATTTT. The V call is TRBV25-1, the J call TRBJ1-3; maybe TRBD1 (5 bases). Germline V gives CDR1 MGHDK, CDR2 SYGVNS. The CDR3 is 13 residues long. V lost 6 bases and J 5 bases, leaving 11 bases between the germline ends.

This chain uses TRBV5-1 with TRBJ1-4; D call uncertain. The V gene's germline CDR1 is SGHRS and CDR2 YFSETQ. This CDR3 comprises 16 residues. Trimming removed 0 bases from V and 0 bases from J, with 9 bases in between. The CDR3 nucleotides read TGCGCCAGCAGCTTGGGTCAGTTTACAACTAATGAAAAACTGTTTTTT. This gives the protein CASSLGQFTTNEKLFF. Supplemented by reference TRBV5-1 and TRBJ1-4, the full variable domain reads KAGVTQTPRYLIKTRGQQVTLSCSPISGHRSVSWYQQTPGQGLQFLFEYFSETQRNKGNFPGRFSGRQFSNSRSEMNVSTLELGDSALYLCASSLGQFTTNEKLFFGSGTQLSVL.

The CDR3: CASGSTGGTQYF. The CDR3 nucleotides are TGTGCCAGCGGGAGTACGGGGGGGACCCAGTACTTC. V is TRBV6-5 and J is TRBJ2-5; TRBD2 agrees at 7 bases. The CDR3 covers 12 residues. The J segment lost 7 bases and the V segment lost 8 bases, leaving 7 bases of the junction unmatched. Looked up from germline, CDR1 is MNHEY and CDR2 is SVGAGI.

This chain uses TRBV6-5 with TRBJ2-5; D not resolved. Germline V CDR1 and CDR2: MNHEY, SVGAGI. V dropped 4 bases and J dropped 7 bases, with 7 bases sitting between them. CDR3 length: 11 amino acids. CDR3 sequence reads: CASSSGATQYF. The CDR3 DNA is TGTGCCAGCAGTTCCGGCGCGACCCAGTACTTC.

This chain uses TRBV5-1 with TRBJ2-5; D is perhaps TRBD1 (5 bases). V shed 0 bases and J shed 1 base, with 13 bases lying between them. CDR3 size: 16 residues. Germline assignment: CDR1 SGHRS and CDR2 YFSETQ. CDR3 DNA sequence: TGCGCCAGCAGCTTGGGGACATCGGTCCTCCAAGAGACCCAGTACTTC. Protein sequence: CASSLGTSVLQETQYF.